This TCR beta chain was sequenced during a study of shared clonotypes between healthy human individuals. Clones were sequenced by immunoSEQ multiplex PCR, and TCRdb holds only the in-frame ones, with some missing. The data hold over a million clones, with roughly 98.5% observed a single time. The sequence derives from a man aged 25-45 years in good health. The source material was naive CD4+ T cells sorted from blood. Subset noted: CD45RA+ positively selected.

The CDR3 here is CASSLRGTLHYEQYF. For the CDR3, the DNA is TGTGCCAGCAGCTTGCGAGGTACGCTCCACTACGAGCAGTACTTC. J is TRBJ2-7 and V is TRBV5-6; D is unresolved. Trimming took off 1 base at V and 3 bases at J, with 14 bases between the two ends. CDR3 size: 15 residues. Germline assignment: CDR1 SGHDT and CDR2 YYEEEE. Supplemented by reference TRBV5-6 and TRBJ2-7, the full variable domain reads DAGVTQSPTHLIKTRGQQVTLRCSPKSGHDTVSWYQQALGQGPQFIFQYYEEEERQRGNFPDRFSGHQFPNYSSELNVNALLLGDSALYLCASSLRGTLHYEQYFGPGTRLTVT.